This entry lists 22 T cell receptor beta chains sequenced from one sample in a study of siplizumab effects on memory and regulatory T cells. Method: immunoSEQ multiplex PCR; TCRdb's copy keeps in-frame clones and lacks some. The sample lists approximately 100,000 clones; 85% to 95% were seen once. The sequenced material came from non-Treg CD4+ T cells sorted from blood. The receptors originated from a human donor in good health.

The chain uses TRBV7-6 and TRBJ2-3; D not resolved. V was pared by 8 bases and J by 1 base, with 1 base between. CDR1 is SGHVS and CDR2 is FNYEAQ in the germline V gene. This CDR3 is built from 10 residues. CDR3 DNA: TGTGCCAGCGGCACAGATACGCAGTATTTT. This encodes CASGTDTQYF.

The V call is TRBV2, the J call TRBJ1-4; weak D call: TRBD1 (5 bases). There are 15 residues in the CDR3. Trimming left V 5 bases short and J 0 bases short, with 10 bases between. The germline CDR1 and CDR2 sequences are SNHLY and FYNNEI. As DNA, the CDR3 is TGTGCCAGCAGTCCGGGGCAGGCAACTAATGAAAAACTGTTTTTT. It translates to CASSPGQATNEKLFF. Filled out from reference TRBV2 and TRBJ1-4, the complete variable domain reads EPEVTQTPSHQVTQMGQEVILRCVPISNHLYFYWYRQILGQKVEFLVSFYNNEISEKSEIFDDQFSVERPDGSNFTLKIRSTKLEDSAMYFCASSPGQATNEKLFFGSGTQLSVL.

V usage is TRBV27 and J usage is TRBJ2-7; 12 positions agree with TRBD2. The CDR3 consists of 13 residues. V lost 8 bases and J lost 4; bases outside the gene matches: 3. CDR1 and CDR2 (germline): MNHEY, SMNVEV (reference sequence). The CDR3 sequence is CASSLAGGYEQYF. The CDR3 DNA reads as TGTGCCAGCTCACTAGCGGGGGGTTACGAGCAGTACTTC.

This rearrangement joins TRBV6-5 to TRBJ2-5; 13 nucleotides align to TRBD2. CDR1 is MNHEY, CDR2 SVGAGI, per germline. The ends lost 8 bases at V and 1 base at J; junction bases unmatched: 4. This CDR3 spans 15 amino acids. CDR3 DNA sequence: TGTGCCAGCGCCAGACTAGCGGGGGGCCAAGAGACCCAGTACTTC. Protein sequence: CASARLAGGQETQYF.

With respect to this clone: The germline gene is not matched at one end of the junction; a read error may be the cause. The chain combines TRBV29-1 with TRBJ1-4, with TRBD1 identical over 9 bases. Germline CDR1 reads SQVTM; CDR2 reads ANQGSEA. This CDR3 comprises 13 residues. Written as DNA, the CDR3 is TGCAGCGTTTCGGGACAGGGCGCCCAAAATCTGTTTTTT. It specifies CSVSGQGAQNLFF.

CDR3 loop: CASSFDKNTEAFF. DNA for the CDR3: TGTGCCAGCAGCTTTGACAAGAACACTGAAGCTTTCTTT. The V gene is TRBV11-2, the J gene TRBJ1-1, with no clear D. The CDR3 has 13 amino acids. The V end was cut by 3 bases, the J end by 1 base, with 6 bases between. Germline V lookup: CDR1 SGHAT, CDR2 FQNNGV.

V usage is TRBV4-2 and J usage is TRBJ2-2; D might be TRBD1 (5 bases). Germline loops: CDR1 LGHNA, CDR2 YNFKEQ. V was clipped by 1 base and J by 5 bases, with 14 bases between them. The CDR3 sequence is 16 residues long. CDR3 bases: TGTGCCAGCAGCCAAGTCCAGGGTCTGGGGACCGGGGAGCTGTTTTTT. It translates to CASSQVQGLGTGELFF.

The rearrangement links TRBV5-1 to TRBJ1-1; the D is unclear. CDR1 is SGHRS and CDR2 is YFSETQ in the germline V gene. V lost 0 bases and J lost 7, with 16 bases in between. The CDR3 length is 15 residues. The CDR3 loop reads CASSLEVPTLGEAFF. In DNA form, the CDR3 reads TGCGCCAGCAGCTTGGAAGTCCCCACCTTGGGTGAAGCTTTCTTT.

J is TRBJ1-2 and V is TRBV19, with D possibly being TRBD1 (5 bases). The CDR3 sequence is 15 residues long. Germline CDR1 reads LNHDA; CDR2 reads SQIVND (reference sequence). Trimming took off 5 bases at V and 4 bases at J, with 17 bases between the two ends. The CDR3 loop is CASSPLTGYGYGYTF. Written as DNA, the CDR3 is TGTGCCAGTAGTCCATTAACAGGATACGGCTATGGCTACACCTTC.

This chain connects TRBV28 to TRBJ1-2; D is unresolved. Germline assignment: CDR1 MDHEN and CDR2 SYDVKM. The CDR3 spans 13 residues. V was cut by 8 bases and J by 7 bases, with 17 bases left in between. For the CDR3, the DNA is TGTGCCAGCGGCGGCGGCGTACGTGCTGGCTACACCTTC. It specifies CASGGGVRAGYTF.

The rearrangement links TRBV5-1 to TRBJ2-5, with TRBD1 matching 12 bases. Per the germline V gene, CDR1 is SGHRS and CDR2 is YFSETQ. V lost 3 bases and J lost 4; bases outside the gene matches: 10. CDR3 length: 17 amino acids. CDR3 DNA: TGCGCCAGCAGCTCGGGACAGGGGGCTTCCCCCAGAGAGACCCAGTACTTC. Its translation is CASSSGQGASPRETQYF.

The chain joins TRBV10-3 to TRBJ2-7, with unresolved D. The germline V gene has CDR1 ENHRY and CDR2 SYGVKD. The ends were cut back, 4 bases at V and 4 bases at J, with 11 bases in the middle. The CDR3 is 13 residues long. CDR3 in DNA: TGTGCCATCAGTGCCCTAGTCCCTTACGAGCAGTACTTC. The encoded protein is CAISALVPYEQYF.

The rearrangement joins TRBV6-5 to TRBJ2-1, with no clear D. The CDR3 consists of 13 residues. Per the germline V gene, CDR1 is MNHEY and CDR2 is SVGAGI. Deletions cut 2 bases from V and 10 bases from J, with 12 bases between. The CDR3 coding sequence is TGTGCCAGCAGTTACCAAGGGATAGGGGAGCAGTTCTTC. Encoded protein: CASSYQGIGEQFF.

The rearrangement joins TRBV5-6 to TRBJ2-3; D possibly matches TRBD1 or TRBD2 (5 bases each). Trimming took 3 bases from V and 5 from J, leaving 13 bases between them. Per the germline V gene, CDR1 is SGHDT and CDR2 is YYEEEE. CDR3 size: 14 residues. The CDR3 bases are TGTGCCAGCAGCTCCGGGGCGCGTGGAGATACGCAGTATTTT. Protein: CASSSGARGDTQYF.

As to this clone: One junction end does not reproduce the germline sequence, and a read error may be involved. The chain employs TRBV19 and TRBJ1-5; D is ambiguous. From germline, CDR1 is LNHDA and CDR2 SQIVND (reference sequence). The CDR3 has 9 amino acids. This chain's CDR3 is CARPQPQHF. The DNA for the CDR3 is TGCGCCCGCCCCCAGCCCCAGCATTTT.

This chain joins TRBV2 and TRBJ2-3, with D tentatively TRBD1 (6 bases). The CDR3 is made up of 17 amino acids. Trimming took off 6 bases at V and 3 bases at J, with 22 bases between the two ends. The V gene's germline CDR1 is SNHLY and CDR2 FYNNEI. This chain's CDR3 is CASSHTGQFGVTDTQYF. The CDR3 bases are TGTGCCAGCAGCCACACCGGACAGTTTGGGGTGACAGATACGCAGTATTTT.

The J gene is TRBJ2-5, the V gene TRBV7-2, with D uncertain. V dropped 2 bases and J dropped 5 bases, with 9 bases sitting between them. Germline V gene sequence: CDR1 SGHTA, CDR2 FQGNSA. The CDR3 spans 13 residues. The CDR3 bases are TGTGCCAGCAGCTTAAGGAGAATGGAGACCCAGTACTTC. Translated, it gives CASSLRRMETQYF.

The genes are TRBV4-1 and TRBJ2-2, with D unresolved. Trimming left V 2 bases short and J 2 bases short, with 18 bases between. In germline, CDR1 is MGHRA, CDR2 YSYEKL. This CDR3 has 18 amino acids. As DNA, the CDR3 is TGCGCCAGCAGCCAACAAAGTTTGAGTACAGCAAACACCGGGGAGCTGTTTTTT. This translates into CASSQQSLSTANTGELFF.

V and J are TRBV6-6 and TRBJ2-7, with a possible D match to TRBD2 (5 bases). With 0 bases removed from V and 4 bases from J, the gap between germline ends came to 13 bases. Germline CDR1 MNHNY, CDR2 SVGAGI (reference sequence). The CDR3 has 15 residues. The CDR3 region is CASSYSRGSGYEQYF. The CDR3 DNA follows: TGTGCCAGCAGTTACTCGAGAGGGTCGGGATACGAGCAGTACTTC.

This clone was found once. The rearrangement uses TRBV28 and TRBJ2-5; TRBD1 matches at 12 bases. Germline values: CDR1 MDHEN, CDR2 SYDVKM. V shed 5 bases and J 4 bases; nucleotides not matched to a gene: 5. The CDR3 consists of 15 residues. The CDR3 region has the DNA TGTGCCAGCAGTCCAGGGACAGGGGGCCGAGAGACCCAGTACTTC. Amino acid sequence: CASSPGTGGRETQYF.

The V and J genes are TRBV9 and TRBJ1-1; D is perhaps TRBD1 (5 bases). Germline CDR1 and CDR2: SGDLS and YYNGEE. The CDR3 covers 14 residues. The V gene lost 0 bases and the J gene lost 1 base, with 7 bases spanning the gap. The CDR3 here is CASSVDGGNTEAFF. The CDR3 region has the DNA TGTGCCAGCAGCGTAGACGGGGGGAACACTGAAGCTTTCTTT. Looking up the rest from reference TRBV9 and TRBJ1-1 gives the full variable domain: DSGVTQTPKHLITATGQRVTLRCSPRSGDLSVYWYQQSLDQGLQFLIQYYNGEERAKGNILERFSAQQFPDLHSELNLSSLELGDSALYFCASSVDGGNTEAFFGQGTRLTVV.

The chain couples TRBV2 to TRBJ2-7; 7 bases agree with TRBD2. Per germline, CDR1 SNHLY and CDR2 FYNNEI. CDR3 length: 14 residues. V was clipped by 6 bases and J by 5 bases; unmatched bases: 10. The CDR3 bases are TGTGCCAGCAGCCTCTGGGGAGGGATAGACGAGCAGTACTTC. Amino acids: CASSLWGGIDEQYF.